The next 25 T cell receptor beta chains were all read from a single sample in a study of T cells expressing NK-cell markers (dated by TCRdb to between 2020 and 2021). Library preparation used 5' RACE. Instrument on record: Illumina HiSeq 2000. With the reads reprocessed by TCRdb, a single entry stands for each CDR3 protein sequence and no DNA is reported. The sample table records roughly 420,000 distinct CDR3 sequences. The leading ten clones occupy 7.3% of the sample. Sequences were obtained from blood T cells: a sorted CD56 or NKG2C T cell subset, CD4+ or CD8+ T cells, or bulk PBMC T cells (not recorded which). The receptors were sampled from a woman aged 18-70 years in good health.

The chain's CDR3 is CSASPGTPQPHSGNTIYF. This rearrangement joins TRBV20-1 to TRBJ1-3; TCRdb names TRBD1, which stays unverified in the absence of DNA. This CDR3 is built from 18 residues. Germline values: CDR1 DFQATT, CDR2 SNEGSKA (reference sequence).

The CDR3 here is CASSESGGVEKLFF. V gene TRBV9 combines with J gene TRBJ1-4; the TCRdb D gene call, TRBD1, has no DNA to confirm it. The CDR3 totals 14 residues. CDR1 is SGDLS, CDR2 YYNGEE, per germline.

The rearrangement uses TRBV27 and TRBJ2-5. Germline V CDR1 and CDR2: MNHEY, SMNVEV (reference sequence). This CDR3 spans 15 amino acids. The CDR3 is CASSLRNLREETQYF.

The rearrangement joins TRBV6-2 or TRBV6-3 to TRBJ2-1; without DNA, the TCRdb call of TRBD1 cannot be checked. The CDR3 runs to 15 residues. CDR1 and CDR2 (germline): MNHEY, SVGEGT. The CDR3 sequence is CASTPGRDAGNEQFF.

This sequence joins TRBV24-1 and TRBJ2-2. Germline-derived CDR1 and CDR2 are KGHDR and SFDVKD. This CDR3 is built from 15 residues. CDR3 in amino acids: CATSEVVTNTGELFF.

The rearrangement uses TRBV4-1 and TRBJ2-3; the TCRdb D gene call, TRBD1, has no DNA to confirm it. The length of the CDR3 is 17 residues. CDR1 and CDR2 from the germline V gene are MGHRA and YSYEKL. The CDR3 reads CASSHNILGGDTDTQYF.

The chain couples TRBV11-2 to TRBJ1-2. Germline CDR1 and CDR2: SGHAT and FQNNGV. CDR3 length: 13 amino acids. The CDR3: CASSSGLIYGYTF.

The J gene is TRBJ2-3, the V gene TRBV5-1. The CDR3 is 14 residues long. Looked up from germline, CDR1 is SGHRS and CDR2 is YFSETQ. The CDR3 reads CASSLANPTDTQYF.

The CDR3 is CASSLGLAASNEQFF. This chain connects TRBV7-2 to TRBJ2-1. Germline values: CDR1 SGHTA, CDR2 FQGNSA. The CDR3 runs 15 residues.

CDR3: CATSAQGETEAFF. The chain uses TRBV15 and TRBJ1-1; absent DNA, TCRdb's TRBD1 call cannot be checked. Germline assignment: CDR1 LNHNV and CDR2 YYDKDF (reference sequence). The CDR3 contains 13 residues.

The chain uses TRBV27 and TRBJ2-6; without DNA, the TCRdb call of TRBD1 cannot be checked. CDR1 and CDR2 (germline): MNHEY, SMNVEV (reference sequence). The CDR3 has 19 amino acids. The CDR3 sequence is CASSPVPHITGTGANVLTF.

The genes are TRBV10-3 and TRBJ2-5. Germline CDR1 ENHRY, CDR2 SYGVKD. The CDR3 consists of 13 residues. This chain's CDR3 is CAISSSAQETQYF.

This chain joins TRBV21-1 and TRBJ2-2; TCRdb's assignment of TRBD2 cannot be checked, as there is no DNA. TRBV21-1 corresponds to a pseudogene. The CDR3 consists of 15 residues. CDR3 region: CASSPSGENTGELFF.

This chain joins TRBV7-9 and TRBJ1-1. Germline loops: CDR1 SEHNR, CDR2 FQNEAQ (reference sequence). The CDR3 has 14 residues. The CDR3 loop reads CASSSGVGYGKAFF.

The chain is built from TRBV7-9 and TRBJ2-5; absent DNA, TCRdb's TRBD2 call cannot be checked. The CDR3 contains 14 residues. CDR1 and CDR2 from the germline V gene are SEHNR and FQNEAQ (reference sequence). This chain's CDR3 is CASSDLAGAETQYF. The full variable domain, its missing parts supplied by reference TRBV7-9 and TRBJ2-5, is DTGVSQNPRHKITKRGQNVTFRCDPISEHNRLYWYRQTLGQGPEFLTYFQNEAQLEKSRLLSDRFSAERPKGSFSTLEIQRTEQGDSAMYLCASSDLAGAETQYFGPGTRLLVL.

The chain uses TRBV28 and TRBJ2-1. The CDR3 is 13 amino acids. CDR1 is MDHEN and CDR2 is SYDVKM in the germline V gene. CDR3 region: CASRARRNNEQFF.

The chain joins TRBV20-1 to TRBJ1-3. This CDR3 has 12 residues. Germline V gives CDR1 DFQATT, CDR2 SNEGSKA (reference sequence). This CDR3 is CSAPSSGNTIYF.

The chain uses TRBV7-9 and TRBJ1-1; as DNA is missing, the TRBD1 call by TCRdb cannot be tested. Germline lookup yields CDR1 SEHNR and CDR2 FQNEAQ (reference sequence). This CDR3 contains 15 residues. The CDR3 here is CASSLAGQGMTEAFF.

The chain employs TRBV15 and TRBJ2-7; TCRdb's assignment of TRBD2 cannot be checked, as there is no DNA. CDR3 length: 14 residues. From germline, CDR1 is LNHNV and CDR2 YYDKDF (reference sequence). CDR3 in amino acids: CATRKTSSPYEQYF.

The CDR3 sequence is CASGRGSTDTQYF. V usage is TRBV6-1 and J usage is TRBJ2-3; TCRdb designates TRBD1, a call that cannot be tested without DNA. CDR1 is MNHNS and CDR2 is SASEGT in the germline V gene. The CDR3 is made up of 13 amino acids.

CDR3 sequence: CSASTGQDYNEQFF. This chain uses TRBV20-1 with TRBJ2-1; TCRdb gives TRBD1 as the D gene, but with no DNA this cannot be confirmed. Germline values: CDR1 DFQATT, CDR2 SNEGSKA (reference sequence). CDR3 length equals 14 residues.

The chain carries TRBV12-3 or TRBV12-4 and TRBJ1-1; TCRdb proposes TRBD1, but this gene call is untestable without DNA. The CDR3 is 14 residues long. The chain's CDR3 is CASSFDRRSTEAFF.

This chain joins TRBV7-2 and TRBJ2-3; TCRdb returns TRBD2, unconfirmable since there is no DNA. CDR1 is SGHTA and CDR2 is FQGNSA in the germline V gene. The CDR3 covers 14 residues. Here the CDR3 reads CASSQSGNTDTQYF.

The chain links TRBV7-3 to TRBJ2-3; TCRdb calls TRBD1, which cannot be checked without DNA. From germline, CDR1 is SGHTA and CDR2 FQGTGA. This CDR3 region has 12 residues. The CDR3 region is CARGGTTDTQYF.

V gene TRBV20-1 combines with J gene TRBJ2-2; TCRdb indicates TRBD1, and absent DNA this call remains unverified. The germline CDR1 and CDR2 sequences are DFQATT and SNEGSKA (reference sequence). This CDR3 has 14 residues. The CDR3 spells CSAREGGNTGELFF.